This T cell receptor beta chain was profiled in a study of memory CD4+ T cells and cytomegalovirus serostatus. Overall study context: Healthy Belgian adult donors included nine or ten CMV-positive and some 23 CMV-negative people. General observations from the study: Of approximately 160 reported CMV TCRbeta sequences, roughly 67 were found in memory CD4+ repertoires.

Single viable CD3+CD4+CD8-CD45RO+ cells were sorted as the memory CD4+ T cells. Positive selection with CD4 microbeads enriched total CD4+ T cells. The V end lost 1 base, the J end lost 3 bases, and 10 bases lay between the germline ends. CDR1 and CDR2 from the germline V gene are SGHDT and YYEEEE. CDR3 length equals 14 residues. This clone was detected only a few times. No antigen is known for it. In the study's own analysis: Out-of-frame sequences were removed, leaving 2 million to 2.5 million distinct TCRbeta sequences. Here immunoSEQ multiplex PCR was the method, and the copy in TCRdb shows in-frame clones only, minus some. V and J calls and clone size come straight from that table; D and trimming were deduced from the DNA. The table includes some 66,000 clones, 76% detected once.

This receptor was taken from an adult in good health and CMV-seropositive. The rearrangement joins TRBV5-6 to TRBJ2-5, with D tentatively TRBD2 (6 bases). Specimen: memory CD4+ T cells from blood. CDR3 amino acids: CASSLFSGEETQYF. CDR3 DNA sequence: TGTGCCAGCAGCTTGTTTAGCGGTGAAGAGACCCAGTACTTC.